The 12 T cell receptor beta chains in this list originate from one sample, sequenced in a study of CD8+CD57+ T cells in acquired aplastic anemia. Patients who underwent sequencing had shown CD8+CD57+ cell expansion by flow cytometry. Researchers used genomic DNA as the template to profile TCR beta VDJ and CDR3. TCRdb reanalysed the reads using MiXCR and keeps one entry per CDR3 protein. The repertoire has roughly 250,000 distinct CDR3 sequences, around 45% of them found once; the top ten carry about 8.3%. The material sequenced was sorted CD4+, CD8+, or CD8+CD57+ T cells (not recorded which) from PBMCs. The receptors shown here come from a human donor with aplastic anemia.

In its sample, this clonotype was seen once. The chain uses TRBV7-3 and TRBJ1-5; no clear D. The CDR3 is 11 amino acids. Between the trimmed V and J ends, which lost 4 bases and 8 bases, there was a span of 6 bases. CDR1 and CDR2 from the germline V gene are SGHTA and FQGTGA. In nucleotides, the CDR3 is TGTGCCAGCAGCTCCGTTAAGCCCCAGCATTTT. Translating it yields CASSSVKPQHF.

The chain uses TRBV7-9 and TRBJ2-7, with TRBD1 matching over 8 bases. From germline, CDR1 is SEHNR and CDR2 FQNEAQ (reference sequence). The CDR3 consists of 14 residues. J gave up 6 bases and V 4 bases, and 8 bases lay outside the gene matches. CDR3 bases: TGTGCCAGCAGCTCCCCGGACAGGGACCTCGAGCAGTACTTC. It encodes CASSSPDRDLEQYF.

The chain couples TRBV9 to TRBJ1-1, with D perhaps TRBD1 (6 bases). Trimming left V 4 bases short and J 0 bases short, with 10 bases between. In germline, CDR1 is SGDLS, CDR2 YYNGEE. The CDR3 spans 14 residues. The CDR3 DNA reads TGTGCCAGCAGCACCCGACAGGTGAACACTGAAGCTTTCTTT. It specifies CASSTRQVNTEAFF.

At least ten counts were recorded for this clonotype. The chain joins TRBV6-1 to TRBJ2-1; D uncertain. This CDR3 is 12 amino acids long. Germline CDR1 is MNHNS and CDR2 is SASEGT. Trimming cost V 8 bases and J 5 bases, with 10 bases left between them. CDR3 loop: CASGPLNNEQFF. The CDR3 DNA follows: TGTGCCAGCGGCCCTCTGAACAATGAGCAGTTCTTC.

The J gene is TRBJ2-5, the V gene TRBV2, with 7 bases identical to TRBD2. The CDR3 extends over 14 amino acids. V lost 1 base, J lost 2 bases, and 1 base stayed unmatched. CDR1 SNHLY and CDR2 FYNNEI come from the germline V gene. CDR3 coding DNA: TGTGCCAGCAGTGAAGGGGGACTACAAGAGACCCAGTACTTC. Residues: CASSEGGLQETQYF.

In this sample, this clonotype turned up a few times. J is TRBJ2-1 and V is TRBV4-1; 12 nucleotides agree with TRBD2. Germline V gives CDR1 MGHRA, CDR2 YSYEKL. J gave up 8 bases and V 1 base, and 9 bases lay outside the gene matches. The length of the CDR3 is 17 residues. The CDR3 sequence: CASSQGPRTSGTDEQFF. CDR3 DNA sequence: TGCGCCAGCAGCCAAGGCCCCCGGACTAGCGGGACTGATGAGCAGTTCTTC.

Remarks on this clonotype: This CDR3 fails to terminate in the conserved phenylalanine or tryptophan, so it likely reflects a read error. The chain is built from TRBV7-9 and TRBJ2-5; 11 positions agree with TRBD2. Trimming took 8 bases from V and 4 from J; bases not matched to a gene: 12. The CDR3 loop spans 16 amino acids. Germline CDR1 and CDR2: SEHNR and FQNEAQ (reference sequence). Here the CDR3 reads CASAELSGRARETQYL. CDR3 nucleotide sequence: TGTGCCAGCGCCGAACTTAGCGGGAGGGCCAGAGAGACCCAGTACCTC.

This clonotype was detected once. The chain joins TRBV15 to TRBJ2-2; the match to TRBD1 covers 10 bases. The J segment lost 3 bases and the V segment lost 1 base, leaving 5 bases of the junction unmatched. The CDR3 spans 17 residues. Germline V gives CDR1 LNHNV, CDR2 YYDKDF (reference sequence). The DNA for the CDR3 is TGTGCCACCAGCAGAGGGTCCGGGACAGGGGACACCGGGGAGCTGTTTTTT. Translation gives CATSRGSGTGDTGELFF.

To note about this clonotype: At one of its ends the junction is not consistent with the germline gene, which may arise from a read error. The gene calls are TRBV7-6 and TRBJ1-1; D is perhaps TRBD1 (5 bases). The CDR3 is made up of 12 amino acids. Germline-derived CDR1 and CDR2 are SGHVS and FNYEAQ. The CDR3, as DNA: TGTGCCAGCAGATTAGAGAGGGGCGAAGCTTTCTTT. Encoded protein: CASRLERGEAFF.

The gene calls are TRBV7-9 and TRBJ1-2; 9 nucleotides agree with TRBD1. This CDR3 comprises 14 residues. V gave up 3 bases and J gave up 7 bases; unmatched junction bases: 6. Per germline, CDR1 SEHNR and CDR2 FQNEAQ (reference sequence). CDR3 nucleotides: TGTGCCAGCAGCTTCGGCGGGACAGGGTTTGGCTACACCTTC. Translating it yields CASSFGGTGFGYTF.

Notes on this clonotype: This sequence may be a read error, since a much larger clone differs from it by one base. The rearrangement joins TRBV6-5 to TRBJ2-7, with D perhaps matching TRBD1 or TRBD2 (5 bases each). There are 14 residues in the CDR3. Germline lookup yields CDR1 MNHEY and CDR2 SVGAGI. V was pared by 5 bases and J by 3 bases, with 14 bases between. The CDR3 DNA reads TGTGCCAGCAGTACCTTGGGACGGTACTACGAGCAGTACTTC. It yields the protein CASSTLGRYYEQYF.

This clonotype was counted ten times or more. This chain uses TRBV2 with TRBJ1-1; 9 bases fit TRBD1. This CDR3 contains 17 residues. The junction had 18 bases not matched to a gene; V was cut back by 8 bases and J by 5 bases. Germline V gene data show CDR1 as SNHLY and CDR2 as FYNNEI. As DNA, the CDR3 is TGTGCCAGCGATTTTCGGGACAGGGACTCAACTGGGACTGAAGCTTTCTTT. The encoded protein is CASDFRDRDSTGTEAFF.